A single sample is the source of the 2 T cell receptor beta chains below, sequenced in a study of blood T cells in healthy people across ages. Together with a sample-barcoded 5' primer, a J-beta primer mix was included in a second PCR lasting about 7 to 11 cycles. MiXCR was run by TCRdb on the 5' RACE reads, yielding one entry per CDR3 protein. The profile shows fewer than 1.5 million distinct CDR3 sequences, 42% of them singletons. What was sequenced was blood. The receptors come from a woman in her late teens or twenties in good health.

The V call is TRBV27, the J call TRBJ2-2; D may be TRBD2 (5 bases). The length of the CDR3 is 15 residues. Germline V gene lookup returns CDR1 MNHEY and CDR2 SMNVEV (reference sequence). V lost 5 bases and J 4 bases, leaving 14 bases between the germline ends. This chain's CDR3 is CASSRRGEITGELFF. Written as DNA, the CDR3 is TGTGCCAGCAGTCGTCGGGGAGAGATCACCGGGGAGCTGTTTTTT.

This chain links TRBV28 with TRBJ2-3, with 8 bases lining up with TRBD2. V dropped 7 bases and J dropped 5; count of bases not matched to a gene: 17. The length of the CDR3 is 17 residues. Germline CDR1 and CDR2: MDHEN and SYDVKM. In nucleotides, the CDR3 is TGTGCCAGCATCACTAGGAGGGGACTAGTCGCAAGAGATACGCAGTATTTT. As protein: CASITRRGLVARDTQYF.